These 14 T cell receptor beta chains came from one sample sequenced in a study of Graves' ophthalmopathy and Graves' hyperthyroidism. RNA transcripts provided the template for amplifying TCR beta CDR3 regions. After a first-round RT-PCR with HTBI primers, a second-round multiplex PCR was run. MiXCR was run by TCRdb on the multiplex PCR reads, yielding one entry per CDR3 protein. Here the sample spans over a million distinct CDR3 sequences, 36% being singletons. Sequences were obtained from peripheral blood or thyroid tissue (not recorded which). The source of these receptors is an adult man with Graves' hyperthyroidism.

This clonotype was observed at least ten times. The chain links TRBV5-1 to TRBJ2-5, with D perhaps TRBD2 (6 bases). Germline CDR1 SGHRS, CDR2 YFSETQ. This CDR3 contains 14 residues. V was cut by 4 bases and J by 4 bases, with 14 bases left in between. CDR3 in amino acids: CASSLTSFGETQYF. The CDR3 coding sequence is TGCGCCAGCAGCCTGACTAGTTTTGGAGAGACCCAGTACTTC.

The chain joins TRBV29-1 to TRBJ2-6; D might be TRBD1 (6 bases). The CDR3 consists of 14 residues. V lost 3 bases and J lost 3, with 9 bases in between. The germline V gene encodes CDR1 SQVTM and CDR2 ANQGSEA. The CDR3 DNA reads TGCAGCGTTGACAGGGGTGGTGGGGCCAACGTCCTGACTTTC. Its protein product is CSVDRGGGANVLTF.

The sample holds many counts of this clonotype. The rearrangement uses TRBV7-2 and TRBJ2-7; no clear D. The CDR3 is made up of 14 amino acids. Trimming shortened V by 5 bases and J by 3 bases, and 14 bases separated the two germline ends. Germline CDR1 reads SGHTA; CDR2 reads FQGNSA. The CDR3 DNA sequence: TGTGCCAGCAGCCCAACTCGGGCAGACTACGAGCAGTACTTC. Encoded protein: CASSPTRADYEQYF.

At least ten counts were recorded for this clonotype. The rearrangement uses TRBV10-2 and TRBJ1-6; weak D call: TRBD1 (5 bases). V lost 4 bases to trimming and J lost 3 bases, with 13 bases between them. Germline V gene lookup returns CDR1 WSHSY and CDR2 SAAADI. The CDR3 is made up of 16 amino acids. In nucleotides, the CDR3 is TGCGCCAGCAGTGCTTCCAGAAGGGGCTATAATTCACCCCTCCACTTT. It encodes CASSASRRGYNSPLHF.

There are many counts of this clonotype. The chain joins TRBV15 to TRBJ1-5; possibly TRBD1 for D (5 bases). Trimming took 5 bases from V and 3 from J, leaving 17 bases between them. CDR3 length: 16 residues. Germline lookup yields CDR1 LNHNV and CDR2 YYDKDF (reference sequence). The CDR3 loop is CATSDRRRGYNQPQHF. In DNA, the CDR3 is TGTGCCACCAGCGATCGACGCCGGGGCTACAATCAGCCCCAGCATTTT.

For the CDR3, the DNA is TGCGCCAGCAGCTTTTCGGGAGGCTCCACCGGGGAGCTGTTTTTT. Protein product: CASSFSGGSTGELFF. The V call is TRBV5-1, the J call TRBJ2-2, with TRBD2 matching 7 bases. Trimming at V came to 2 bases and at J to 4 bases, leaving 5 bases not matched to a gene. The germline gives CDR1 SGHRS, CDR2 YFSETQ. CDR3 length: 15 residues.

V usage is TRBV19 and J usage is TRBJ1-2; D perhaps matches TRBD1 (6 bases). The CDR3 runs 15 residues. Germline values: CDR1 LNHDA, CDR2 SQIVND (reference sequence). V dropped 8 bases and J dropped 4 bases, with 20 bases sitting between them. CDR3 DNA sequence: TGTGCCAGTGGTCGGGGCTTGCGACAGGCCTATGGCTACACCTTC. Residues: CASGRGLRQAYGYTF.

About this clonotype itself: Just one base apart from a much larger clone, this may be a read error. The rearrangement joins TRBV19 to TRBJ1-1, with TRBD1 matching over 8 bases. Looked up from germline, CDR1 is LNHDA and CDR2 is SQIVND (reference sequence). The ends lost 5 bases at V and 10 bases at J; junction bases unmatched: 9. This CDR3 comprises 13 residues. The CDR3 coding sequence is TGTGCCAGTAGTCGGACAGGGACAGCTGGAGCTTTCTTT. This encodes CASSRTGTAGAFF.

This clonotype was picked up many times. The J gene is TRBJ2-2, the V gene TRBV5-1; 7 bases fit TRBD1. V shed 2 bases, J shed 1 base, and the junction held 2 bases outside the gene matches. The CDR3 sequence is 15 residues long. CDR1 is SGHRS, CDR2 YFSETQ, per germline. CDR3 coding DNA: TGCGCCAGCAGCTTAGGGGACAGGAACACCGGGGAGCTGTTTTTT. Its translation: CASSLGDRNTGELFF.

This clonotype showed up many times. The chain has TRBV25-1 and TRBJ1-2; D not resolved. Germline assignment: CDR1 MGHDK and CDR2 SYGVNS. With 4 bases removed from V and 2 bases from J, the gap between germline ends came to 11 bases. This CDR3 contains 14 residues. The CDR3, as DNA: TGTGCCAGCAGTGCCCCTAAAGGCAACTATGGCTACACCTTC. Encoded protein: CASSAPKGNYGYTF.

This clonotype was seen more than once but under ten times. V gene TRBV5-6 combines with J gene TRBJ1-1, with a weak D call TRBD1 (6 bases). V lost 0 bases to trimming and J lost 1 base, with 10 bases between them. Germline CDR1 SGHDT, CDR2 YYEEEE. This CDR3 has 15 amino acids. The CDR3 DNA follows: TGTGCCAGCAGCTTGGAGGGACACCAGAACACTGAAGCTTTCTTT. Its protein product is CASSLEGHQNTEAFF.

The gene calls are TRBV15 and TRBJ2-5, with D hard to call. Germline V lookup: CDR1 LNHNV, CDR2 YYDKDF (reference sequence). V was cut by 0 bases and J by 3 bases, with 5 bases left in between. The CDR3 runs to 13 residues. CDR3 sequence: CATSRDPEETQYF. In DNA, the CDR3 is TGTGCCACCAGCAGAGATCCAGAAGAGACCCAGTACTTC.

The rearrangement uses TRBV6-5 and TRBJ2-7; TRBD1 matches 8 bases. With 5 bases clipped from V and 2 bases from J, the junction kept 8 bases outside the gene matches. Germline V gene sequence: CDR1 MNHEY, CDR2 SVGAGI. This CDR3 comprises 15 residues. The CDR3 reads CASSEPDRATYEQYF. The CDR3 coding sequence is TGTGCCAGCAGTGAGCCGGACAGGGCAACCTACGAGCAGTACTTC.

This clonotype came up a few times. The chain links TRBV20-1 to TRBJ1-4, with TRBD1 matching 9 bases. The V gene end was trimmed by 6 bases and the J gene end by 0 bases; junction bases not matched to a gene: 14. Germline-derived CDR1 and CDR2 are DFQATT and SNEGSKA (reference sequence). The CDR3 is 18 amino acids. In DNA, the CDR3 is TGCAGTGCAATACGGACGGACAGGGGATTTGCAACTAATGAAAAACTGTTTTTT. It yields the protein CSAIRTDRGFATNEKLFF.